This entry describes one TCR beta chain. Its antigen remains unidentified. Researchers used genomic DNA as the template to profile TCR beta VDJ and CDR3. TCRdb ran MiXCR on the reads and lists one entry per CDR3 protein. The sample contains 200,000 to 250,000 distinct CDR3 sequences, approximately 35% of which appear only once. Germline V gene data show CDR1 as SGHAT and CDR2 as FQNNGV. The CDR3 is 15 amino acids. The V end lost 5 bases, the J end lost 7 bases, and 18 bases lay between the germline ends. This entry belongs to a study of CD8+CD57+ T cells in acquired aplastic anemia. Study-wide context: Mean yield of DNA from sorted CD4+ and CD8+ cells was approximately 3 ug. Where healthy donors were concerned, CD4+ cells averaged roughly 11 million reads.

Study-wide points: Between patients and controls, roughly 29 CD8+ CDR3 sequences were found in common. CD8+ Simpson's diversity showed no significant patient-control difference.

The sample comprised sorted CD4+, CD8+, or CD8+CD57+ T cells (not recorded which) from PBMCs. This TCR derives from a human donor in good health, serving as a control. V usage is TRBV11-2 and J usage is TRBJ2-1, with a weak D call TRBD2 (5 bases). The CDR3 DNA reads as TGTGCCAGCAGCCGTGTAGCGCGTTCCGGGAATGAGCAGTTCTTC. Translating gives CASSRVARSGNEQFF.